This T cell receptor beta chain was documented in a study of control samples from healthy donors and cancer patients (dated by TCRdb to 2019 to 2021). The CDR3 contains 14 residues, cysteine and phenylalanine counted. The CDR3 DNA has 42 bases and is translated from base 1. The germline V gene specifies SGHNT as CDR1 and YENEEA as CDR2. The V and J ends are trimmed by 2 bases and 2 bases, leaving 9 bases between them. As to this clone: The target of this receptor is not known. The record has no base qualities; no much larger clone is one base away.

Libraries were made using the immunoSEQ multiplex PCR assay. TCRdb took this table from immuneACCESS and kept in-frame rearrangements with V and J called. Such tables lack part of the clones; where checked against another copy, unresolved V genes explain under half of the gap, and the rest is unexplained. Across this sample there are some 17,000 clones, with less than 90% seen only once. The ten largest make up approximately 30% of the sample. The V gene is TRBV11-3 and the J gene is TRBJ1-1; TRBD1 could be the D gene, as 6 bases match. Sequencing input: PBMCs. This clonotype originated in a man in his sixties with head and neck cancer. The sequence in DNA is TGTGCCAGCAGCTTATCGGGGGGCAACACTGAAGCTTTCTTT. This gives the protein CASSLSGGNTEAFF.